The rows below give T cell receptor beta chains drawn from one sample of a study of regulatory T cells in long-lasting Graves disease. TCRdb processed the multiplex PCR reads anew with MiXCR; each CDR3 protein has one entry. The sample contains 350,000 to 450,000 distinct CDR3 sequences, over 9.5% of which appear only once. The sample also formed part of further work on T cells in Graves' hyperthyroidism and ophthalmopathy.

The sample in question was peripheral blood mononuclear cells (PBMCs), obtained at new diagnosis, from a patient treated with antithyroid drugs. These receptor sequences come from a woman aged 18-29 years with Graves disease. Each CDR3 is given with its conserved first and last residue. The D gene is left open where the match is weak. Size tells how often a clone was seen (once, few, many) or the class of an expanded clone, and some rows leave it out.

TRBD2	TRBJ2-2	TRBV20-1	many	CSARDSSGWREDTGELFF	TGCAGTGCTAGAGATTCTAGCGGGTGGCGAGAAGACACCGGGGAGCTGTTTTTT
.	TRBJ1-2	TRBV28	many	CASTLWGKAADGYTF	TGTGCCAGCACCCTATGGGGTAAAGCGGCGGATGGCTACACCTTC
TRBD1	TRBJ1-6	TRBV9	many	CASSLTGGNSPLHF	TGTGCCAGCAGCCTGACAGGGGGAAATTCACCCCTCCACTTT
.	TRBJ2-1	TRBV7-2	.	CASSRGGQLIYNEQFF	TGTGCCAGCAGCAGAGGAGGACAGCTGATCTACAATGAGCAGTTCTTC
TRBD1	TRBJ1-5	TRBV2	few	CASSVNRGSNRPQHF	TGTGCCAGCAGTGTAAACAGGGGAAGCAATCGGCCCCAGCATTTT
TRBD2	TRBJ2-1	TRBV3-1	many	CASSQDLAGSYNEQFF	TGTGCCAGCAGCCAAGATCTAGCGGGATCCTACAATGAGCAGTTCTTC
.	TRBJ2-1	TRBV10-3	many	CAISDAGPSYNEQFF	TGTGCCATCAGTGACGCCGGACCGAGCTACAATGAGCAGTTCTTC
.	TRBJ1-2	TRBV7-9	.	CASSLRAGTPLLNYGYTF	TGTGCCAGCAGCTTAAGAGCAGGGACACCCCTTCTCAACTATGGCTACACCTTC
TRBD2	TRBJ2-1	TRBV28	many	CASSFVARQARRTSGRRVNEQFF	TGTGCCAGCAGTTTCGTTGCGCGACAGGCCCGGAGGACTAGCGGGAGGAGGGTCAATGAGCAGTTCTTC
TRBD1	TRBJ2-6	TRBV11-2	many	CASSLVPGQGVSGANVLTF	TGTGCCAGCAGCTTAGTTCCGGGACAGGGGGTATCTGGGGCCAACGTCCTGACTTTC
.	TRBJ1-1	TRBV20-1	many	CSAREHSHTEAFF	TGCAGTGCTAGAGAGCACTCTCACACTGAAGCTTTCTTT
TRBD2	TRBJ2-5	TRBV19	.	CASSIAKVGGAQYF	TGTGCCAGTAGTATAGCGAAGGTCGGGGGGGCCCAGTACTTC
.	TRBJ2-5	TRBV27	.	CASSPHLAETQYF	TGTGCCAGCAGTCCCCATCTAGCGGAGACCCAGTACTTC
.	TRBJ2-1	TRBV7-2	many	CASSLVSSAVSSYNEQFF	TGTGCCAGCAGCTTAGTGAGCAGCGCCGTTAGCTCCTACAATGAGCAGTTCTTC
TRBD2	TRBJ2-3	TRBV20-1	many	CSAFSGSSTDTQYF	TGCAGTGCCTTCAGCGGGAGTAGCACAGATACGCAGTATTTT
.	TRBJ1-1	TRBV13	many	CASSLGDRPTEAFF	TGTGCCAGCAGCTTAGGTGACAGACCAACTGAAGCTTTCTTT
.	TRBJ1-5	TRBV20-1	many	CSAREARLGHHVSNQPQHF	TGCAGTGCTAGAGAGGCGCGACTGGGACACCATGTCTCTAATCAGCCCCAGCATTTT
.	TRBJ1-2	TRBV28	many	CASSFNRGYTF	TGTGCCAGCAGCTTTAATAGGGGCTACACCTTC
TRBD2	TRBJ2-1	TRBV24-1	many	CATSDPSRREGIEQFF	TGTGCCACCAGTGATCCCTCTCGTCGGGAGGGAATTGAGCAGTTCTTC
.	TRBJ2-7	TRBV4-3	many	CASSQRVSYYEQYF	TGCGCCAGCAGCCAGCGAGTTTCCTACTACGAGCAGTACTTC
.	TRBJ1-5	TRBV11-3	many	CASSSKRNQPQHF	TGTGCCAGCAGCTCTAAGCGGAATCAGCCCCAGCATTTT
.	TRBJ1-2	TRBV5-6	.	CASSLDDDGYTF	TGTGCCAGCAGTTTAGACGACGATGGCTACACCTTC
.	TRBJ1-6	TRBV6-2/TRBV6-3	many	CASSYTLRRGTDNSPLHF	TGTGCCAGCAGTTACACCCTACGGCGCGGGACGGACAATTCACCCCTCCACTTT
TRBD2	TRBJ2-2	TRBV7-6	.	CASSLEASGGADTGELFF	TGTGCCAGCAGCTTAGAGGCGAGCGGGGGGGCCGACACCGGGGAGCTGTTTTTT
TRBD1	TRBJ2-2	TRBV6-2/TRBV6-3	many	CASKRDSGFLSTGELFF	TGTGCCAGCAAAAGGGACAGCGGATTCCTATCCACCGGGGAGCTGTTTTTT
TRBD1	TRBJ2-1	TRBV27	.	CASSRDRGAYNEQFF	TGTGCCAGCAGTAGGGACAGGGGGGCGTACAATGAGCAGTTCTTC
TRBD1	TRBJ1-2	TRBV29-1	many	CSVETYRDSQPGNYGYTF	TGCAGCGTTGAAACGTACCGGGACAGCCAGCCTGGGAACTATGGCTACACCTTC